The clone carrying this T cell receptor (beta chain) was counted only a few times. The record originates from a study of blood T cells in healthy people across ages. This CDR3 contains 15 residues. From germline, CDR1 is MNHEY and CDR2 SVGAGI. Then a second PCR, running roughly 7 to 11 cycles, was carried out with a sample-barcoded 5' primer and a J-beta primer mix. Sequencing of every sample gave 2.5 million or more CDR3-containing paired-end reads. TCRdb re-called the 5' RACE reads through MiXCR, storing one row per CDR3 protein. Of about 560,000 distinct CDR3 sequences listed, about 29% are singletons. This sample was also put to use in a study of T cells of mothers and their children. As that report states: Extracted RNA, in its entirety, went into cDNA synthesis at around 1.4 ug per 15 ul.

The sequenced material came from blood. The TCR comes from a boy aged 2 to 10 in good health. This chain joins TRBV6-5 and TRBJ2-5; D is unclear. The last part of the DNA fits TRBJ2-7 better; the J call may be wrong. CDR3 sequence: CASSSPGPVSYEQYF. Here the CDR3 DNA reads TGTGCCAGCAGTTCGCCGGGCCCCGTCTCCTACGAGCAGTACTTC.